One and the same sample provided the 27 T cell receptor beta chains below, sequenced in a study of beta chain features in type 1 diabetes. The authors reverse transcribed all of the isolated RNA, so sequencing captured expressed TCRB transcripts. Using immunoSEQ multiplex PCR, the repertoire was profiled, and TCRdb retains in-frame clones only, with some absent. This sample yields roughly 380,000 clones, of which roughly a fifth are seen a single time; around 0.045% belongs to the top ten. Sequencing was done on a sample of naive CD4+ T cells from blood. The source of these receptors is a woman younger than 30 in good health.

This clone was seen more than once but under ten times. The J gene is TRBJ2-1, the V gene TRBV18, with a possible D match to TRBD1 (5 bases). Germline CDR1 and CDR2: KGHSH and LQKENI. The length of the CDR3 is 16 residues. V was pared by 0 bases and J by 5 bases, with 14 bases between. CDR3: CASSPPRQSNDNEQFF. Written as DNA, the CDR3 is TGTGCCAGCTCACCACCGCGACAGAGCAATGACAATGAGCAGTTCTTC.

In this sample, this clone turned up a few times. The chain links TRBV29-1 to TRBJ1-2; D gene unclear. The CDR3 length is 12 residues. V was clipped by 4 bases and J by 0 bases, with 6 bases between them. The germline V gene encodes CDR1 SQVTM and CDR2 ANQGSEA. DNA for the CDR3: TGCAGCGTTGCAGTTTCTAACTATGGCTACACCTTC. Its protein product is CSVAVSNYGYTF.

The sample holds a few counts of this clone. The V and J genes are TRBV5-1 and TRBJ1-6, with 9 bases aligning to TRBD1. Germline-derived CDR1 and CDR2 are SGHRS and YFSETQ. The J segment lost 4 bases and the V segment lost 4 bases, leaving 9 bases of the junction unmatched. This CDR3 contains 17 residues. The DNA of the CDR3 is TGCGCCAGCAGCCCGACACGCGGGACAGGGTATAATTCACCCCTCCACTTT. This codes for CASSPTRGTGYNSPLHF.

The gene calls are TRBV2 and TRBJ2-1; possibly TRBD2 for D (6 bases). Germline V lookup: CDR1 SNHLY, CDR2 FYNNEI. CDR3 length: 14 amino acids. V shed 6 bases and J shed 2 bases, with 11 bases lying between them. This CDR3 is CASSLTRAYNEQFF. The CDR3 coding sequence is TGTGCCAGCAGCCTGACTAGGGCCTACAATGAGCAGTTCTTC.

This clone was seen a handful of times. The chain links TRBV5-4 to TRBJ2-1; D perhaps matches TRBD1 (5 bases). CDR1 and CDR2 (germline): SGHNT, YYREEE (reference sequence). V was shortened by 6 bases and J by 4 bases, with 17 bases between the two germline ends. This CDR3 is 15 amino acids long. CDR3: CASTTQLGPYNEQFF. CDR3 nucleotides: TGTGCCAGCACCACCCAGCTGGGGCCATACAATGAGCAGTTCTTC.

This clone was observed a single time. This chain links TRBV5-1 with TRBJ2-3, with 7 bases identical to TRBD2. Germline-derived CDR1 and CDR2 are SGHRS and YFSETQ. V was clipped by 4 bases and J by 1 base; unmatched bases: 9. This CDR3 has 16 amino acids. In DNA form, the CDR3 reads TGCGCCAGCAGCGTCCTAGGACGGGGGGGCACAGATACGCAGTATTTT. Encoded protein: CASSVLGRGGTDTQYF.

CDR3 sequence (DNA): TGCAGCGTTGAGGGCGGGAATGTGTGGTTCTTC. As protein: CSVEGGNVWFF. The chain has TRBV29-1 and TRBJ2-1; weak D call: TRBD2 (6 bases). The V end was cut by 3 bases, the J end by 15 bases, with 15 bases between. Germline CDR1 reads SQVTM; CDR2 reads ANQGSEA. The CDR3 extends over 11 amino acids.

The DNA for the CDR3 is TGTGCCAGCAGCTTGGTGGGGACTCCCACAGATACGCAGTATTTT. It codes for CASSLVGTPTDTQYF. V is TRBV5-4 and J is TRBJ2-3; a possible D gene is TRBD2 (6 bases). Per germline, CDR1 SGHNT and CDR2 YYREEE (reference sequence). The CDR3 consists of 15 residues. Trimming stripped 0 bases from V and 2 bases from J, with 10 bases between.

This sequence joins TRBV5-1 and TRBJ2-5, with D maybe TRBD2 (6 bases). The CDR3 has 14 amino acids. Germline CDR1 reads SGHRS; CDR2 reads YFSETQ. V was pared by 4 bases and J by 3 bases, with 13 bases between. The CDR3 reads CASSPGTSKETQYF. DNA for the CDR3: TGCGCCAGCAGCCCAGGGACTTCAAAAGAGACCCAGTACTTC.

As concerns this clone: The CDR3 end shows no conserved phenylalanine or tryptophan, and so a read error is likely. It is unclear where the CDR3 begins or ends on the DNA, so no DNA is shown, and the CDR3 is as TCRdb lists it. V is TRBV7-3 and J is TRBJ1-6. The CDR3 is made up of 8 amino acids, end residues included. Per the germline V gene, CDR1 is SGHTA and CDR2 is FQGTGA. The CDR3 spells CATCGGAH.

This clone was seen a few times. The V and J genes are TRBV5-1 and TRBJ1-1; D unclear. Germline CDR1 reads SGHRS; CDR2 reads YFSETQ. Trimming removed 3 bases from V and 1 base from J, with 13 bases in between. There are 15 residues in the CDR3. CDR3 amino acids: CASSSMVAGNTEAFF. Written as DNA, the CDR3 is TGCGCCAGCAGCTCAATGGTGGCAGGGAACACTGAAGCTTTCTTT.

CDR3 DNA sequence: TGTGCCACGGGACTTCCCGCAGGGACCCAGTACTTC. It is translated as CATGLPAGTQYF. This sequence joins TRBV10-3 and TRBJ2-5; TRBD2 is a possible D gene (6 bases). The CDR3 totals 12 residues. The V end was cut by 10 bases, the J end by 7 bases, with 16 bases between. The germline V gene encodes CDR1 ENHRY and CDR2 SYGVKD.

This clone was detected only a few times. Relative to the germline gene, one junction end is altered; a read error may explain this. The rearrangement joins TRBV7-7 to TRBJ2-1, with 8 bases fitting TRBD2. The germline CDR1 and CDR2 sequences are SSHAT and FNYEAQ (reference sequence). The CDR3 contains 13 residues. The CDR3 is CASSLRRGDEQFF. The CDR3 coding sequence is TGTGCTAGCAGCTTAAGGCGGGGGGATGAGCAGTTCTTC.

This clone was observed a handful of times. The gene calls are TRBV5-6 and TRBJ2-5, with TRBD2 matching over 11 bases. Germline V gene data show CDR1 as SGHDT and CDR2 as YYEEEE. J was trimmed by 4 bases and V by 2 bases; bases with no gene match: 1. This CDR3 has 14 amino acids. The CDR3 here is CASSFSGGGETQYF. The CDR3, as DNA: TGTGCCAGCAGCTTTAGCGGGGGGGGAGAGACCCAGTACTTC.

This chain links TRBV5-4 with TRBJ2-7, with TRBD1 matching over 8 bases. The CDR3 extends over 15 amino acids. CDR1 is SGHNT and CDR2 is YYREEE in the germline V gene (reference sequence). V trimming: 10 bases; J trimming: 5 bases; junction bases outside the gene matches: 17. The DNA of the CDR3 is TGTGCCTCCACAATTGGGGCCAGGGGGCGGGACGAGCAGTACTTC. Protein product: CASTIGARGRDEQYF.

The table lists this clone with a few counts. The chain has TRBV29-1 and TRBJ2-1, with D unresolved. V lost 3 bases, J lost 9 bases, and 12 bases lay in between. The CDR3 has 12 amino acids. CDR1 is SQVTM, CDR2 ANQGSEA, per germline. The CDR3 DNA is TGCAGCGTTGATCACGGGTCGGGTGAGCAGTTCTTC. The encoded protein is CSVDHGSGEQFF.

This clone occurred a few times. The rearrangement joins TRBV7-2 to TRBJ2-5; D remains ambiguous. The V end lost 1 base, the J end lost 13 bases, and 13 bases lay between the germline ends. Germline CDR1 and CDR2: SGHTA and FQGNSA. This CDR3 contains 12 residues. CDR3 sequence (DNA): TGTGCCAGCAGCTTAGAAAGCACCTCCCCGTACTTC. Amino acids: CASSLESTSPYF.

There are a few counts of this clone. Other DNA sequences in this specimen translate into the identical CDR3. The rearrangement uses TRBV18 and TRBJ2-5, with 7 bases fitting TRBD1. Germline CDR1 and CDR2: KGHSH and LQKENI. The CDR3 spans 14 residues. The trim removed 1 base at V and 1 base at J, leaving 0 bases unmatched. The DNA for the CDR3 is TGTGCCAGCTCACCACGGGACAGCCAAGAGACCCAGTACTTC. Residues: CASSPRDSQETQYF. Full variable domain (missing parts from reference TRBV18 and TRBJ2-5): NAGVMQNPRHLVRRRGQEARLRCSPMKGHSHVYWYRQLPEEGLKFMVYLQKENIIDESGMPKERFSAEFPKEGPSILRIQQVVRGDSAAYFCASSPRDSQETQYFGPGTRLLVL.

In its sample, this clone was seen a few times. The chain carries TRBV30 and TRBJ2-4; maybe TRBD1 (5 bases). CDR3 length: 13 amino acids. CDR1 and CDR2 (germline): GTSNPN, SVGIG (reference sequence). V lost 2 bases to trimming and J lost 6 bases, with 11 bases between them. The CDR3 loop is CAWSRYRLNIQYF. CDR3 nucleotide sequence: TGTGCCTGGAGTAGGTACAGGCTAAACATTCAGTACTTC.

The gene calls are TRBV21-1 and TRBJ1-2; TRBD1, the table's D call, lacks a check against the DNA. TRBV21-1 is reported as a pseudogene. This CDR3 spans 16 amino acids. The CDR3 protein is CASSKERDREGYGYTF. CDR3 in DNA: TGTGCCAGCAGCAAAGAGAGGGACAGGGAGGGCTATGGCTACACCTTC.

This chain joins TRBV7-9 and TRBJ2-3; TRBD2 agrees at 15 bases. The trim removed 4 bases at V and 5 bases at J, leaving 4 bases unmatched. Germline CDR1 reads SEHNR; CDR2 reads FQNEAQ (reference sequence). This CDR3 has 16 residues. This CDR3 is CASSSRTSGRVDTQYF. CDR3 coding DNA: TGTGCCAGCAGCTCCCGGACTAGCGGGAGGGTAGATACGCAGTATTTT.

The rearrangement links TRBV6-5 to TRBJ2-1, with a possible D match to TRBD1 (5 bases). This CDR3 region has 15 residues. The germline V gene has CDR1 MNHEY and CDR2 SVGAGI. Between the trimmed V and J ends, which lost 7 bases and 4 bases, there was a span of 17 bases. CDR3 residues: CASKKAAGSYNEQFF. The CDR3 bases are TGTGCCAGCAAGAAGGCTGCAGGGTCATACAATGAGCAGTTCTTC.

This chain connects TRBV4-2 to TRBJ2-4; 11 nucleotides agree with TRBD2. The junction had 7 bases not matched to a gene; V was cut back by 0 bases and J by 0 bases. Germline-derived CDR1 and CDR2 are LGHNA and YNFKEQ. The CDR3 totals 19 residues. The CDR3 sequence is CASSQDLSGGALAKNIQYF. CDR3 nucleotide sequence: TGTGCCAGCAGCCAAGACCTTAGCGGGGGGGCACTAGCCAAAAACATTCAGTACTTC.

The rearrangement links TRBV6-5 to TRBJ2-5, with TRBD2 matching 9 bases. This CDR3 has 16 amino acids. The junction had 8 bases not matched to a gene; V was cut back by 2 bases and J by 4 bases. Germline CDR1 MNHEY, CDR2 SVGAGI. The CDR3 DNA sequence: TGTGCCAGCAGTTACGGGTTAGCGGGGGCTCCAGAGACCCAGTACTTC. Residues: CASSYGLAGAPETQYF.

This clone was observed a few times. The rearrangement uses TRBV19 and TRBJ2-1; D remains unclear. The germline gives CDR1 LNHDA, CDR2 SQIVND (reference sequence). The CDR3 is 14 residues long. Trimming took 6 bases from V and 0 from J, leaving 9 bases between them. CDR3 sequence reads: CASSIGSSYNEQFF. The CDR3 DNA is TGTGCCAGTAGCATCGGTAGCTCCTACAATGAGCAGTTCTTC.

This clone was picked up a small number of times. CDR3 in DNA: TGTGCCAGCAGTGTGAAGGGAGTCAATGAGCAGTTCTTC. This translates into CASSVKGVNEQFF. The V gene is TRBV2, the J gene TRBJ2-1, with a tentative D call TRBD2 (5 bases). V lost 4 bases to trimming and J lost 6 bases, with 10 bases between them. The CDR3 totals 13 residues. CDR1 is SNHLY, CDR2 FYNNEI, per germline.

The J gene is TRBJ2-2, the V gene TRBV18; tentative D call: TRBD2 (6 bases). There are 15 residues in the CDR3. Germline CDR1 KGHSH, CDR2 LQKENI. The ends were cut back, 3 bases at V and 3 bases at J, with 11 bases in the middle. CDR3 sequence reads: CASSPPGGDTGELFF. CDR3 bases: TGTGCCAGCTCACCGCCCGGAGGGGACACCGGGGAGCTGTTTTTT.